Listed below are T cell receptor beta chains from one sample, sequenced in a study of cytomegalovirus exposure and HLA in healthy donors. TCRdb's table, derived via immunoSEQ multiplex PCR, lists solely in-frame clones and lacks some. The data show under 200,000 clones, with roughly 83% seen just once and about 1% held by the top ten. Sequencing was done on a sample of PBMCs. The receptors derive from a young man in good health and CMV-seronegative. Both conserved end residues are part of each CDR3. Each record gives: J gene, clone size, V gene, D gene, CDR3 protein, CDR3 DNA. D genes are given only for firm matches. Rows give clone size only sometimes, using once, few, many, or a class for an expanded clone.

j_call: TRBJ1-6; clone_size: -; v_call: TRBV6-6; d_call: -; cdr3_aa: CASSYEARADSPLHF; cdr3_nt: TGTGCCAGCAGTTACGAGGCCAGGGCTGATTCACCCCTCCACTTT
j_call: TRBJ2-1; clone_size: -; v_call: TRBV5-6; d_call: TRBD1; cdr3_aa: CASSPPGQGAYNEQFF; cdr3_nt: TGTGCCAGCAGCCCGCCGGGACAGGGGGCTTACAATGAGCAGTTCTTC
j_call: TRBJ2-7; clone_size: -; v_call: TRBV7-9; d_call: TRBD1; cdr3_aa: CASSPPEPGQAAYEQYF; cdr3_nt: TGTGCCAGCAGCCCGCCCGAACCGGGACAGGCGGCCTACGAGCAGTACTTC
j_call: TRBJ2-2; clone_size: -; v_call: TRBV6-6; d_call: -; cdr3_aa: CASSYRDKPGELFF; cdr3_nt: TGTGCCAGCAGTTACCGGGATAAACCCGGGGAGTTGTTTTTT
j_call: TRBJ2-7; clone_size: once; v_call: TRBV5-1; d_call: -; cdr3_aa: CASSPTREREQYF; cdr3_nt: TGCGCCAGCAGTCCGACGAGGGAGCGCGAGCAGTACTTC
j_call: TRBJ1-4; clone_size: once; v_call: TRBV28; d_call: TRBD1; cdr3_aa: CASSPGQSNEKLFF; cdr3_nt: TGTGCCAGCAGTCCGGGACAGTCAAATGAAAAACTGTTTTTT
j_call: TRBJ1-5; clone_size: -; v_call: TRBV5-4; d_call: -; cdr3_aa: CASSLTGSGQPQHF; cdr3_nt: TGTGCCAGCAGCTTAACAGGGTCAGGACAGCCCCAGCATTTT
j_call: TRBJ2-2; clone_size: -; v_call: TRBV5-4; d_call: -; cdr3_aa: CASSSRQAGNTGELFF; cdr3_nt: TGTGCCAGCAGCTCCCGACAGGCTGGGAACACCGGGGAGCTGTTTTTT
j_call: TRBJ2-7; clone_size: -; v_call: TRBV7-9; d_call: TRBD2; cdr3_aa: CASSFTGRDEQYF; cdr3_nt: TGTGCCAGCAGCTTCACCGGGAGGGACGAGCAGTACTTC
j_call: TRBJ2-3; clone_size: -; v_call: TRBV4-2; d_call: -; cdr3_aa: CASSQGDGMSTDTQYF; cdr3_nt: TGTGCCAGCAGCCAAGGAGATGGTATGAGCACAGATACGCAGTATTTT
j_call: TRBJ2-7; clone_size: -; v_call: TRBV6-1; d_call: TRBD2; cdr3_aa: CASSVAGGTYEQYF; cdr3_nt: TGTGCCAGCAGTGTAGCGGGAGGGACCTACGAGCAGTACTTC
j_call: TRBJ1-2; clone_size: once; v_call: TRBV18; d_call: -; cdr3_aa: CASSPDSRNGYTF; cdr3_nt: TGTGCCAGCTCCCCGGACAGTCGCAATGGCTACACCTTC
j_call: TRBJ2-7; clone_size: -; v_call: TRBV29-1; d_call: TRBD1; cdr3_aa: CSAGQGLFEQYF; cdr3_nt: TGCAGCGCCGGACAGGGGTTATTCGAGCAGTACTTC